What follows describes a single T cell receptor beta chain. Its specificity is unknown. This sample is drawn from a study of T cell responses to AZD1222 COVID-19 vaccine. Study results and limitations: The donor cohort was predominantly white British with a female majority, and clonal diversity may have been underestimated.

CDR3 length: 11 residues. Between the trimmed V and J ends, which lost 6 bases and 6 bases, there was a span of 11 bases. Germline CDR1 DFQATT, CDR2 SNEGSKA (reference sequence). The protocol was immunoSEQ multiplex PCR, while the TCRdb copy is restricted to in-frame clones and leaves out a portion. Of some 49,000 clones in the sample, over 60% were seen once. The sequenced sample was peripheral blood, obtained on day 0 of AZD1222 vaccination. The chain carries TRBV20-1 and TRBJ1-1, with D perhaps matching TRBD1 (5 bases). The clonotype comes from an adult in good health. The CDR3 spells CSARDVSEAFF. The CDR3 bases are TGCAGTGCACGGGACGTCTCTGAAGCTTTCTTT.